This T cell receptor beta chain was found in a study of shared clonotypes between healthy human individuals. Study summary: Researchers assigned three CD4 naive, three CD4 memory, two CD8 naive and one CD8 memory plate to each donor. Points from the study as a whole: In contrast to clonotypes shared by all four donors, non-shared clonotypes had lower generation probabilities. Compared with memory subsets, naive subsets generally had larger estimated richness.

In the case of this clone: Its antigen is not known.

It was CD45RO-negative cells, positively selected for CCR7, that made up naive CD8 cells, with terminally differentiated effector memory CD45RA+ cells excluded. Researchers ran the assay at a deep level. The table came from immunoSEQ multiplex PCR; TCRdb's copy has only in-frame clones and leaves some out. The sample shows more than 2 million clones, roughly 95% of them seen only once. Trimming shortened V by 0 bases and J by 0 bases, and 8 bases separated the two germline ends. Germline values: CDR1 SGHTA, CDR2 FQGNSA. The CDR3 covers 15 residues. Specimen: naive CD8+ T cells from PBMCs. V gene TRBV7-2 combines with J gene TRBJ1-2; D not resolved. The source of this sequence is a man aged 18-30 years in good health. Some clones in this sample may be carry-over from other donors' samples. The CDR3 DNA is TGTGCCAGCAGCTTAGCGGAGGCCCCTAACTATGGCTACACCTTC. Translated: CASSLAEAPNYGYTF.